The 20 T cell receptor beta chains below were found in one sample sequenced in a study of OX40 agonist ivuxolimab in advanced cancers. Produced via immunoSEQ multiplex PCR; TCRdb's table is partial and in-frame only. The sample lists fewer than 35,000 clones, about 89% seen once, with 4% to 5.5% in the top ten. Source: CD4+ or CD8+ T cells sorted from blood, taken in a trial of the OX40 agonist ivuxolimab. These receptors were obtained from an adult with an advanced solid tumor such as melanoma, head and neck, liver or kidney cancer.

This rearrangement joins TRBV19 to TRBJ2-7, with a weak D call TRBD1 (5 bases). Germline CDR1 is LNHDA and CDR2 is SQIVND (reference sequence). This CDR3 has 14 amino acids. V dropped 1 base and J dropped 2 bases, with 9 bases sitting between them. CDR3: CASSIGAGTYEQYF. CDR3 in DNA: TGTGCCAGTAGTATAGGAGCAGGGACCTACGAGCAGTACTTC.

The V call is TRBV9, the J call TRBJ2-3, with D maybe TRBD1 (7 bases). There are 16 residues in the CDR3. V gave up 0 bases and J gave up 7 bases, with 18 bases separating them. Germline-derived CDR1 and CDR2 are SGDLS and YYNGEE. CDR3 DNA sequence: TGTGCCAGCAGCGTAGAGGAGGGACAGCCGCTAAATACGCAGTATTTT. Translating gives CASSVEEGQPLNTQYF.

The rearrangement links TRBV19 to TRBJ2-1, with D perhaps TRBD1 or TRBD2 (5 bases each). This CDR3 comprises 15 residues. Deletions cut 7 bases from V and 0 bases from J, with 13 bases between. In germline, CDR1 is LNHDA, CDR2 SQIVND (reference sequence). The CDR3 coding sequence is TGTGCCAGTACCACGGGACCGAGCTCCTACAATGAGCAGTTCTTC. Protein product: CASTTGPSSYNEQFF.

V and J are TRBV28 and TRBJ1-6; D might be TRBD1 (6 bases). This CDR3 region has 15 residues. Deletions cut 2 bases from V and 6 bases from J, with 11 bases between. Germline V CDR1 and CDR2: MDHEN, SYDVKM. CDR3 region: CASSLTTGANSPLHF. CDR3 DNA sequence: TGTGCCAGCAGTTTAACGACAGGCGCTAATTCACCCCTCCACTTT.

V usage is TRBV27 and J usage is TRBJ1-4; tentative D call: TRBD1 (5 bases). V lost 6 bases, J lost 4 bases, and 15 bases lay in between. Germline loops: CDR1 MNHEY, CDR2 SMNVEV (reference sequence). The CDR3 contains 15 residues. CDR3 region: CASSDGGAHNEKLFF. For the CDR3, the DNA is TGTGCCAGCAGCGACGGCGGGGCCCATAATGAAAAACTGTTTTTT.

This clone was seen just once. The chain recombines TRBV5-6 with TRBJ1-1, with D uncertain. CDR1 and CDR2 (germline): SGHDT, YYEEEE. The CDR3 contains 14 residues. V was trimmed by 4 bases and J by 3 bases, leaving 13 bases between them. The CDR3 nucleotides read TGTGCCAGCAGCCGCCCCGCCGGGGACACTGAAGCTTTCTTT. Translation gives CASSRPAGDTEAFF.

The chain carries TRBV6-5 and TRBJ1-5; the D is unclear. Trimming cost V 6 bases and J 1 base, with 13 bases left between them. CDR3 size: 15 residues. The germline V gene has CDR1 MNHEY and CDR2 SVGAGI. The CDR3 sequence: CASSAGGISNQPQHF. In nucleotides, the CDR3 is TGTGCCAGCAGCGCCGGAGGGATCAGCAATCAGCCCCAGCATTTT.

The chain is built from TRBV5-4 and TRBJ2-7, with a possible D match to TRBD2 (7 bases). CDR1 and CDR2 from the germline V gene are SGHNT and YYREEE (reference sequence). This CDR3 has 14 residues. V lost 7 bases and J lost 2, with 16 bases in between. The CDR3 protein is CASSVRGGAYEQYF. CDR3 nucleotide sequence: TGTGCCAGCTCGGTAAGGGGGGGAGCCTACGAGCAGTACTTC.

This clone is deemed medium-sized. This CDR3 reads CASSLFPTVNYGYTF. CDR3 DNA sequence: TGTGCCAGCAGCTTATTCCCGACAGTGAACTATGGCTACACCTTC. The gene calls are TRBV7-6 and TRBJ1-2; maybe TRBD1 (5 bases). V lost 2 bases to trimming and J lost 2 bases, with 12 bases between them. Germline lookup yields CDR1 SGHVS and CDR2 FNYEAQ. This CDR3 region has 15 residues.

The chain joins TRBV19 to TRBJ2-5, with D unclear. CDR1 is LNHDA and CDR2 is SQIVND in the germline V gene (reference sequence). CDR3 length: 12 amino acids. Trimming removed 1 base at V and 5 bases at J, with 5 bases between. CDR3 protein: CASSIGGETQYF. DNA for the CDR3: TGTGCCAGTAGTATAGGAGGCGAGACCCAGTACTTC.

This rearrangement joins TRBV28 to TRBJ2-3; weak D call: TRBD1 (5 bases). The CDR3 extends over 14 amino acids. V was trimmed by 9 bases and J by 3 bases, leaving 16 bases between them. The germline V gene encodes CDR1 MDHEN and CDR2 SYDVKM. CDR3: CASNLRQTTDTQYF. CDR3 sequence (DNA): TGTGCCAGTAACCTAAGACAGACGACAGATACGCAGTATTTT.

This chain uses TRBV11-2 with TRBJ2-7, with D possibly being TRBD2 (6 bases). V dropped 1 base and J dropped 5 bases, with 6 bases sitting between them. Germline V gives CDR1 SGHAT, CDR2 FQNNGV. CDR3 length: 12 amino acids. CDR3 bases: TGTGCCAGCAGCTTAGCGGGGGACGAGCAGTACGTC. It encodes CASSLAGDEQYV.

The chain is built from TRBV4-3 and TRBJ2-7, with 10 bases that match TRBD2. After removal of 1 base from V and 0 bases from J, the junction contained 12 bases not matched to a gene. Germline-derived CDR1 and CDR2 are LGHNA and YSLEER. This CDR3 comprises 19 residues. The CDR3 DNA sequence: TGCGCCAGCAGCCAAGGGTGGGGGATTGGGACTAGCGCCTCCTACGAGCAGTACTTC. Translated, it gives CASSQGWGIGTSASYEQYF.

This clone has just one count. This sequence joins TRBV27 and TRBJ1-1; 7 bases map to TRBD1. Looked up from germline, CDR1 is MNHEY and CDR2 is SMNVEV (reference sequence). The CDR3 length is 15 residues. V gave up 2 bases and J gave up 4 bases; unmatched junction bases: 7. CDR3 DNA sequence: TGTGCCAGCAGTTTAGTTGAGGGGGCGGCCACTGAAGCTTTCTTT. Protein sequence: CASSLVEGAATEAFF.

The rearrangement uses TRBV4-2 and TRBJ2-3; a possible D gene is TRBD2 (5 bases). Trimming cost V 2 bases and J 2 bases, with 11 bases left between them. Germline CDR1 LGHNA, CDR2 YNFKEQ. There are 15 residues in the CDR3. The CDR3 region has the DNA TGTGCCAGCAGCCAAAAAATGGGAGACACAGATACGCAGTATTTT. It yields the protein CASSQKMGDTDTQYF.

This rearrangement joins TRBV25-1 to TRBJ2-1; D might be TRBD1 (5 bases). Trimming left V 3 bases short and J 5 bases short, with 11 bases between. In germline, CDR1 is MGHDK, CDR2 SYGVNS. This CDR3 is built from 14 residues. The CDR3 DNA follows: TGTGCCAGCAGTGAGCGACAGAAAAACAATGAGCAGTTCTTC. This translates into CASSERQKNNEQFF.

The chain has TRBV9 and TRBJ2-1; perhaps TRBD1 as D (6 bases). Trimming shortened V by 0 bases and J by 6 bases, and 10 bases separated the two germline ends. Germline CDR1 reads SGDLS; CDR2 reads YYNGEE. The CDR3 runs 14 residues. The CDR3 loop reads CASSVELGGNEQFF. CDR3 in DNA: TGTGCCAGCAGCGTAGAGCTAGGGGGCAATGAGCAGTTCTTC.

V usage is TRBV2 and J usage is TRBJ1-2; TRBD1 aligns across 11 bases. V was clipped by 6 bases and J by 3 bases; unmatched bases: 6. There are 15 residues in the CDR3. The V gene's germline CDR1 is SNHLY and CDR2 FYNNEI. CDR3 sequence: CASRSGTGGDYGYTF. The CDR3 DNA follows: TGTGCCAGCAGGTCCGGGACAGGGGGGGACTATGGCTACACCTTC.

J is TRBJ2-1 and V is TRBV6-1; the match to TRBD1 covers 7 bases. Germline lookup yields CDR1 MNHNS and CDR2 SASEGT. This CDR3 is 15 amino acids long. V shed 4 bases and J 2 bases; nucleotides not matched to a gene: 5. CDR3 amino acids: CASSVEGAAYNEQFF. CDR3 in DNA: TGTGCCAGCAGTGTTGAGGGGGCGGCCTACAATGAGCAGTTCTTC.

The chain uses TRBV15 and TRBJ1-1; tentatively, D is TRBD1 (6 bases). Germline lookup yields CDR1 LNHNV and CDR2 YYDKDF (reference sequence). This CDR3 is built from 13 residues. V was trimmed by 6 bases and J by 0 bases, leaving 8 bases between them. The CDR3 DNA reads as TGTGCCACCAGGGACAGCATGAACACTGAAGCTTTCTTT. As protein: CATRDSMNTEAFF.